This T cell receptor beta chain was identified in a study of post-analysis software for immune sequencing data. CDR3 length: 16 residues. V gave up 5 bases and J gave up 6 bases; unmatched junction bases: 11. This clonotype was found a few times. No antigen is known for it. TCR beta cDNA libraries included unique molecular identifiers. Input populations of about 0.95 to 11 million T cells gave rise to a few hundred thousand cDNA molecules. TCRdb itself ran the PCR reads through MiXCR, one entry per CDR3 protein. The table shows hundreds of thousands of distinct CDR3 sequences, with roughly half occurring only once. Whole-study results and caveats: With TRBV5-6, TRBV5-1 and TRBV20-1 included, 5 or 6 TRBV segments were more frequent in patients than in controls. The authors found that F measure strongly co-clustered same-batch samples. Comparison with controls showed significantly lower normalized Chao1 diversity in multiple sclerosis patients.

The chain carries TRBV12-3 or TRBV12-4 and TRBJ2-3, with 10 bases lining up with TRBD1. The receptor was isolated from a girl under 18 with multiple sclerosis. Sequencing was performed on blood. In DNA form, the CDR3 reads TGTGCCAGCAGTCTTACGGGACAGGGGATAAGGGATACGCAGTATTTT. Its translation is CASSLTGQGIRDTQYF.